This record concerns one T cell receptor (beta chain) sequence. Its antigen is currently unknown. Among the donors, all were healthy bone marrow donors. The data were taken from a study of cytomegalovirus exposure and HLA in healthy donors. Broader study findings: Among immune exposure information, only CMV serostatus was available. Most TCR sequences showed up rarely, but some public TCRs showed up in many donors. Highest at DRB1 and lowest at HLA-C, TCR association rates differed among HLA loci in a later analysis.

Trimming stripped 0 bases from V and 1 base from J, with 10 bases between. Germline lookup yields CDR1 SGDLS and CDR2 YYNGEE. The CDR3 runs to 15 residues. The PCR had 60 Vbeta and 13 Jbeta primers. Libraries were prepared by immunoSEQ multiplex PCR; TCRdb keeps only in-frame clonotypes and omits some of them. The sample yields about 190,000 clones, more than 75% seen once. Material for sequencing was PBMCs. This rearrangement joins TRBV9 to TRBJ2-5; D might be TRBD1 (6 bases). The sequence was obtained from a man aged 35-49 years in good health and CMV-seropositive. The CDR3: CASSVGYRAQETQYF. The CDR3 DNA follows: TGTGCCAGCAGCGTAGGTTACAGGGCCCAAGAGACCCAGTACTTC.